This entry concerns a single T cell receptor (beta chain). The germline V gene encodes CDR1 SGHDT and CDR2 YYEEEE. V lost 4 bases and J 0 bases, leaving 7 bases between the germline ends. This CDR3 comprises 13 residues. This sample stems from a study of blood T cell repertoires in COVID-19. Study context: T cells, B-cell-depleted T cells, or PBMCs supplied cDNA or gDNA.

Original handling: Nucleated cell number was recorded as an estimate derived from reference gene primer amplification. Assay: immunoSEQ multiplex PCR; the TCRdb copy retains only in-frame clones and omits some. V and J calls plus clone size are reproduced from that table; the DNA served to infer D and trimming. The table lists hundreds of thousands of clones, around 88% of them singletons. The TCR originated in a woman aged 45 to 65 with acute or convalescent COVID-19. Sequencing used peripheral blood. The rearrangement joins TRBV5-6 to TRBJ1-1, with unresolved D. CDR3 protein: CASSPRVNTEAFF. CDR3 in DNA: TGTGCCAGCAGCCCGAGGGTGAACACTGAAGCTTTCTTT.